This record covers a single TCR beta chain. The CDR3 runs 14 residues. Germline values: CDR1 LGHNA, CDR2 YSLEER. The V gene lost 1 base and the J gene lost 2 bases, with 9 bases spanning the gap. This specimen belongs to a study of blood T cell repertoires in COVID-19. In the source study's methods: Nucleated cell number was recorded as an estimate derived from reference gene primer amplification. Assay: immunoSEQ multiplex PCR; the TCRdb copy retains only in-frame clones and omits some. Clone size and the V and J calls come from that table; the DNA yielded D and trimming. Seen here are about 670,000 clones, about 90% observed once, and the top ten hold 0.2% to 0.3%.

The sequencing sample was made of peripheral blood. V usage is TRBV4-3 and J usage is TRBJ2-7; possibly TRBD1 for D (6 bases). The TCR was taken from a woman aged 18 to 35 with acute or convalescent COVID-19. The CDR3 DNA follows: TGCGCCAGCAGCCAAGGGACAGAAGCCTACGAGCAGTACTTC. It encodes CASSQGTEAYEQYF.